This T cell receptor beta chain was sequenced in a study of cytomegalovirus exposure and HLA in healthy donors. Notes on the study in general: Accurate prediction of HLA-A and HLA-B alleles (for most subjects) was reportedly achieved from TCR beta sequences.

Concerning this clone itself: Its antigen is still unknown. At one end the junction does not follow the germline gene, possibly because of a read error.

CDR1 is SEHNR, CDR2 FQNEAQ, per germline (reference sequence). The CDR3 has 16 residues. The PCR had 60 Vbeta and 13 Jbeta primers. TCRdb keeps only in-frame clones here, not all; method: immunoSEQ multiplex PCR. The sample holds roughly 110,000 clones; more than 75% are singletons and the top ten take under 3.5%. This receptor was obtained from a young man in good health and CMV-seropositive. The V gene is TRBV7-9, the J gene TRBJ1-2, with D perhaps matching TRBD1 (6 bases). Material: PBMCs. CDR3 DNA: TGTTCCAGCAGCTTAGAGGAGGCAGGGGCTAACTATGGCTACACCTTC. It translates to CSSSLEEAGANYGYTF.